The source of this TCR beta chain is a study of blood T cell repertoires in COVID-19. Study-wide context: The analysed material was cDNA or gDNA that came from T cells, B-cell-depleted T cells, or PBMCs.

The protocol was immunoSEQ multiplex PCR, while the TCRdb copy is restricted to in-frame clones and leaves out a portion. The sample shows roughly 200,000 clones, approximately 85% of them seen only once. V dropped 6 bases and J dropped 5; count of bases not matched to a gene: 5. Germline loops: CDR1 MNHEY, CDR2 SVGAGI. This CDR3 region has 15 residues. The sequence derives from a man in his 60s with acute or convalescent COVID-19. J is TRBJ2-2 and V is TRBV6-5; TRBD2 matches at 11 bases. Sequencing was performed on peripheral blood. The CDR3 DNA reads TGTGCCAGCAGACTAGCGGGAGAGGGGACCGGGGAGCTGTTTTTT. Its translation: CASRLAGEGTGELFF.